The source of this T cell receptor beta chain is a study of T cell responses to AZD1222 COVID-19 vaccine. Overall study results and limits: Dominant at 160-218 and 743-854, vaccine-associated CD4 TCRs also spanned spike. Two AZD1222 administrations were followed by greater Spike-specific TCR breadth and depth.

With regard to this clone: Its antigen is not identified.

Clones were sequenced by immunoSEQ multiplex PCR, and TCRdb holds only the in-frame ones, with some missing. The sample yields 100,000 to 150,000 clones, about 90% seen once. The germline V and J ends were trimmed by 4 bases and 4 bases, with 7 bases remaining between them. Germline V gene data show CDR1 as KGHSH and CDR2 as LQKENI. CDR3 length equals 13 residues. The rearrangement joins TRBV18 to TRBJ1-4; a possible D gene is TRBD1 (5 bases). The source material was peripheral blood, sampled on day 0 of MenACWY control vaccination. The origin of this receptor is an adult in good health. This chain's CDR3 is CASSLTVNEKLFF. DNA of the CDR3: TGTGCCAGCTCACTGACAGTTAATGAAAAACTGTTTTTT.